This TCR beta chain was observed in a study of T cells in Graves' hyperthyroidism and ophthalmopathy. Study results and caveats: Ophthalmopathy got predicted by the model a median 6.5 months before its onset.

TCR beta CDR3 regions were amplified from RNA transcripts. The primer set for the first-round RT-PCR of the TCR CDR3 was HTBI. TCRdb reprocessed the multiplex PCR reads via MiXCR and lists one record per CDR3 protein. Counted here are approximately 640,000 distinct CDR3 sequences, roughly a sixth occurring once; the ten biggest clones make up roughly a sixth. Diagnostic decisions used clinical symptoms, serum thyroxine and TRAb, thyroid ultrasound and orbital computed tomography. This clonotype showed up many times. Its antigen is not identified. There are 15 residues in the CDR3. Germline trimming cut 7 bases from V and 2 bases from J; bases unmatched to any gene: 7. Germline V gives CDR1 LNHDA, CDR2 SQIVND (reference sequence).

This chain links TRBV19 with TRBJ2-1, with TRBD2 identical over 8 bases. Specimen: blood. This clonotype originated in a man aged 45-65 years with Graves' hyperthyroidism. CDR3 residues: CASTPSGYTYNEQFF. For the CDR3, the DNA is TGTGCCAGTACACCTAGCGGGTATACCTACAATGAGCAGTTCTTC.